The T cell receptor (beta chain) under discussion was sequenced for a study of cytomegalovirus exposure and HLA in healthy donors. V lost 0 bases to trimming and J lost 6 bases; unmatched junction nucleotides: 3. The CDR3 extends over 14 amino acids. Germline V gene data show CDR1 as PRHDT and CDR2 as FYEKMQ (reference sequence). A few counts support this clone. Its antigen is not identified. TCRdb's table, derived via immunoSEQ multiplex PCR, lists solely in-frame clones and lacks some. The repertoire holds around 220,000 clones, with roughly 83% as singletons. Overall study results and limits: Reportedly, cytomegalovirus status was diagnosed with high sensitivity and specificity. The investigators catalogued some 160 TCR beta chains as cytomegalovirus-associated.

The sample comprised PBMCs. V usage is TRBV13 and J usage is TRBJ2-7; 9 nucleotides line up with TRBD1. The TCR sequence derives from a woman aged 25 to 39 in good health and CMV-seropositive. CDR3 amino acids: CASSLGGQGPEQYF. Written as DNA, the CDR3 is TGTGCCAGCAGCTTAGGGGGACAGGGACCCGAGCAGTACTTC.